The 17 T cell receptor beta chains below were found in one sample sequenced in a study of T-cell reconstitution after alpha-beta-depleted transplantation in children. The library targeted TCRbeta and was prepared with unique molecular identifiers. TCRdb processed the PCR reads anew with MiXCR; each CDR3 protein has one entry. The table has 150,000 to 250,000 distinct CDR3 sequences, approximately 6% seen once. Specimen: PBMCs, collected before TCRalphabeta/CD19-depleted stem cell transplant. These receptors all come from a girl in the first two years of life with combined immunodeficiency, due to receive a stem cell transplant.

The chain joins TRBV20-1 to TRBJ2-1; 9 nucleotides align to TRBD2. The CDR3 runs to 13 residues. CDR1 and CDR2 from the germline V gene are DFQATT and SNEGSKA (reference sequence). The V and J ends lost 4 bases and 7 bases, in that order; junction bases with no gene match: 5. The CDR3 nucleotides read TGCAGTGCTACTAGCGGGGATTGGAATGAGCAGTTCTTC. This translates into CSATSGDWNEQFF.

This clonotype occurred many times. V usage is TRBV7-8 and J usage is TRBJ2-1; weak D call: TRBD2 (5 bases). From germline, CDR1 is SGHVS and CDR2 FQNEAQ. Trimming stripped 5 bases from V and 4 bases from J, with 18 bases between. CDR3 length: 16 residues. In DNA form, the CDR3 reads TGTGCCAGCAGCCGTTGGCGGGTCCCACTTTACAATGAGCAGTTCTTC. Encoded protein: CASSRWRVPLYNEQFF.

At least ten counts were recorded for this clonotype. The chain uses TRBV12-3 or TRBV12-4 and TRBJ2-7; 7 bases match TRBD1. V shed 6 bases, J shed 0 bases, and the junction held 5 bases outside the gene matches. The CDR3 covers 14 residues. The CDR3 sequence: CASSQGQLSYEQYF. The CDR3 bases are TGTGCCAGCAGCCAGGGACAGCTCTCCTACGAGCAGTACTTC.

This clonotype was counted at least ten times. The chain combines TRBV29-1 with TRBJ2-7, with TRBD1 matching 7 bases. The CDR3 runs 12 residues. With V trimmed by 7 bases and J by 5 bases, 8 bases remained unmatched. Germline-derived CDR1 and CDR2 are SQVTM and ANQGSEA. CDR3 amino acids: CSALDRIDEQYF. For the CDR3, the DNA is TGCAGCGCCTTGGACAGGATCGACGAGCAGTACTTC.

This clonotype was seen ten or more times. The chain has TRBV12-3 or TRBV12-4 and TRBJ2-1; D might be TRBD1 or TRBD2, each matching 5 bases. The V end was cut by 5 bases, the J end by 8 bases, with 13 bases between. There are 13 residues in the CDR3. CDR3 bases: TGTGCCAGCAGTCCCCCTTTGGGGGATGAGCAGTTCTTC. Amino acids: CASSPPLGDEQFF.

This clonotype has a count of ten or more. The rearrangement uses TRBV12-3 or TRBV12-4 and TRBJ1-2; the match to TRBD1 covers 9 bases. V was pared by 2 bases and J by 7 bases, with 11 bases of the junction left unmatched. This CDR3 has 16 residues. The CDR3, as DNA: TGTGCCAGCAGTTTAAGCACACAGGGGGCGGCGCGTGGCTACACCTTC. The encoded protein is CASSLSTQGAARGYTF.

The gene calls are TRBV3-1 and TRBJ2-7; maybe TRBD1 (5 bases). The germline CDR1 and CDR2 sequences are LGHDT and YNNKEL (reference sequence). With 8 bases removed from V and 4 bases from J, the gap between germline ends came to 21 bases. The CDR3 sequence is 15 residues long. The CDR3 spells CASAREVGPPYEQYF. The DNA for the CDR3 is TGTGCCAGCGCCAGGGAAGTAGGACCCCCTTACGAGCAGTACTTC.

This clonotype was observed at least ten times. The chain uses TRBV20-1 and TRBJ2-3, with a possible D match to TRBD2 (6 bases). With 5 bases removed from V and 3 bases from J, the gap between germline ends came to 24 bases. Looked up from germline, CDR1 is DFQATT and CDR2 is SNEGSKA (reference sequence). The CDR3 has 17 residues. The DNA for the CDR3 is TGCAGTGCTTGGGTGACTTACGGGAGCCTGTGGACAGATACGCAGTATTTT. It is translated as CSAWVTYGSLWTDTQYF.

Many counts were recorded for this clonotype. The chain carries TRBV5-1 and TRBJ2-2; maybe TRBD2 (5 bases). Germline loops: CDR1 SGHRS, CDR2 YFSETQ. V lost 0 bases to trimming and J lost 4 bases, with 13 bases between them. This CDR3 region has 16 residues. The CDR3 DNA sequence: TGCGCCAGCAGCTTGGCCAGGCAGGAGGTCACCGGGGAGCTGTTTTTT. Its translation: CASSLARQEVTGELFF.

J is TRBJ1-1 and V is TRBV18; D call uncertain. Germline assignment: CDR1 KGHSH and CDR2 LQKENI. V dropped 1 base and J dropped 4 bases, with 7 bases sitting between them. The length of the CDR3 is 13 residues. The CDR3, as DNA: TGTGCCAGCTCACCACGGAGGGTCACTGAAGCTTTCTTT. Translation: CASSPRRVTEAFF. Filled out from reference TRBV18 and TRBJ1-1, the complete variable domain reads NAGVMQNPRHLVRRRGQEARLRCSPMKGHSHVYWYRQLPEEGLKFMVYLQKENIIDESGMPKERFSAEFPKEGPSILRIQQVVRGDSAAYFCASSPRRVTEAFFGQGTRLTVV.

This clonotype was picked up many times. The chain employs TRBV6-5 and TRBJ2-5; D gene uncertain. Between the trimmed V and J ends, which lost 2 bases and 1 base, there was a span of 11 bases. This CDR3 contains 15 residues. Germline CDR1 MNHEY, CDR2 SVGAGI. CDR3 sequence: CASSYNIASQETQYF. The DNA of the CDR3 is TGTGCCAGCAGTTACAATATAGCCTCCCAAGAGACCCAGTACTTC.

This clonotype was recorded many times. The chain uses TRBV20-1 and TRBJ2-1; 10 bases line up with TRBD2. This CDR3 region has 15 residues. Germline values: CDR1 DFQATT, CDR2 SNEGSKA (reference sequence). Trimming took 3 bases from V and 3 from J; bases not matched to a gene: 5. The CDR3, as DNA: TGCAGTGCTAGCCAAGGACTAGCGGTCTACAATGAGCAGTTCTTC. This codes for CSASQGLAVYNEQFF.

At least ten counts were recorded for this clonotype. V gene TRBV6-2 or TRBV6-3 combines with J gene TRBJ2-2; 8 nucleotides line up with TRBD1. V lost 2 bases to trimming and J lost 7 bases; unmatched junction nucleotides: 3. The germline V gene has CDR1 MNHEY and CDR2 SVGEGT. The CDR3 length is 14 residues. CDR3 coding DNA: TGTGCCAGCAGTTACCAGGGGGCGATCGGGGAGCTGTTTTTT. Translating it yields CASSYQGAIGELFF.

This clonotype was counted many times. V usage is TRBV7-9 and J usage is TRBJ1-1; D is unresolved. The CDR3 totals 14 residues. Per the germline V gene, CDR1 is SEHNR and CDR2 is FQNEAQ (reference sequence). Trimming shortened V by 5 bases and J by 8 bases, and 18 bases separated the two germline ends. This CDR3 is CASSPGPEGREAFF. CDR3 sequence (DNA): TGTGCCAGCAGCCCAGGCCCCGAAGGCAGGGAAGCTTTCTTT.

This clonotype was recorded at least ten times. The chain couples TRBV6-8 to TRBJ2-7, with 7 nucleotides matching TRBD1. The CDR3 length is 16 residues. V shed 6 bases, J shed 2 bases, and the junction held 13 bases outside the gene matches. CDR1 is MNHGY, CDR2 SAAAGT, per germline. The CDR3 sequence is CASSRKYRGRTYEQYF. As DNA, the CDR3 is TGTGCCAGCAGCCGAAAATACAGGGGCCGTACCTACGAGCAGTACTTC.

The chain joins TRBV29-1 to TRBJ2-7, with 13 bases fitting TRBD2. V dropped 3 bases and J dropped 5; count of bases not matched to a gene: 16. Germline values: CDR1 SQVTM, CDR2 ANQGSEA. The CDR3 loop spans 18 amino acids. The CDR3 here is CSVDYSTSGRASYNEQYF. CDR3 in DNA: TGCAGCGTTGATTATAGCACTAGCGGGAGGGCCTCGTACAACGAGCAGTACTTC.

This rearrangement joins TRBV27 to TRBJ2-7; D ambiguous. Germline V gene sequence: CDR1 MNHEY, CDR2 SMNVEV (reference sequence). V was trimmed by 4 bases and J by 1 base, leaving 14 bases between them. This CDR3 is built from 15 residues. CDR3 sequence: CASSSSQLLSYEQYF. The CDR3, as DNA: TGTGCCAGCAGTTCTTCCCAACTTTTATCCTACGAGCAGTACTTC.